One and the same sample provided the 13 T cell receptor beta chains below, sequenced in a study of shared T cell receptors in the human thymus. Only in-frame clones appear in the TCRdb table, and some are missing; sequencing was by immunoSEQ multiplex PCR. Of 550,000 to 800,000 clones in the sample, 80% to 90% were seen once. The same sample was also used in a study of human thymus T cells.

The specimen was thymocytes. The receptors here all came from a girl in the first two years of life with a congenital heart defect.

The table lists this clone with a count of one. This chain uses TRBV4-1 with TRBJ1-1, with TRBD1 matching 8 bases. The germline CDR1 and CDR2 sequences are MGHRA and YSYEKL. The CDR3 totals 13 residues. V was pared by 5 bases and J by 4 bases, with 3 bases of the junction left unmatched. The CDR3 nucleotides read TGCGCCAGCAGCGCGGACAGGGCCACTGAAGCTTTCTTT. Residues: CASSADRATEAFF.

The chain carries TRBV28 and TRBJ1-2, with 7 bases fitting TRBD1. The CDR3 loop spans 15 amino acids. Germline lookup yields CDR1 MDHEN and CDR2 SYDVKM. J lost 8 bases, V lost 5 bases, and 14 bases had no gene match. The CDR3 coding sequence is TGTGCCAGCAGTAGAACACAGGGGAGCGTGTTGGGCTACACCTTC. Translating it yields CASSRTQGSVLGYTF.

This clone appeared a few times. The gene calls are TRBV7-2 and TRBJ2-3; 7 bases are a match to TRBD2. The germline V gene has CDR1 SGHTA and CDR2 FQGNSA. CDR3 length equals 16 residues. V lost 0 bases, J lost 3 bases, and 6 bases stayed unmatched. The CDR3 region is CASSLAAGVGTDTQYF. Here the CDR3 DNA reads TGTGCCAGCAGCTTAGCGGCGGGGGTGGGAACAGATACGCAGTATTTT.

The chain combines TRBV27 with TRBJ1-5; possible D gene TRBD1, 6 bases. Germline V gene sequence: CDR1 MNHEY, CDR2 SMNVEV (reference sequence). The CDR3 loop spans 16 amino acids. V lost 3 bases and J 6 bases, leaving 18 bases between the germline ends. The CDR3 reads CASSLVGHRKGQPQHF. CDR3 in DNA: TGTGCCAGCAGTTTGGTGGGACACCGAAAGGGTCAGCCCCAGCATTTT.

The V and J genes are TRBV2 and TRBJ2-2; a weak D match, TRBD1 (6 bases). The CDR3 is 15 amino acids. The V gene lost 7 bases and the J gene lost 1 base, with 13 bases spanning the gap. The germline CDR1 and CDR2 sequences are SNHLY and FYNNEI. Written as DNA, the CDR3 is TGTGCCAGCAAATTGGACAGAGTGAACACCGGGGAGCTGTTTTTT. Translating gives CASKLDRVNTGELFF.

In this sample, this clone turned up a few times. V is TRBV14 and J is TRBJ2-5, with D tentatively TRBD1 (6 bases). The V and J ends lost 0 bases and 5 bases respectively, with 13 bases between them. The CDR3 spans 15 residues. The germline V gene encodes CDR1 SGHDN and CDR2 FVKESK. In DNA form, the CDR3 reads TGTGCCAGCAGCCAAGACCCCAGGGGAAATGAGACCCAGTACTTC. Translating gives CASSQDPRGNETQYF.

The CDR3 spells CASTYGNRSFF. The CDR3 region has the DNA TGTGCCAGCACCTACGGGAACAGAAGCTTCTTC. The genes are TRBV6-5 and TRBJ2-1; D might be TRBD2 (5 bases). The germline V gene encodes CDR1 MNHEY and CDR2 SVGAGI. V was shortened by 7 bases and J by 16 bases, with 17 bases between the two germline ends. The CDR3 spans 11 residues.

The chain is built from TRBV28 and TRBJ2-7, with 7 bases aligning to TRBD2. The CDR3 is 20 residues long. CDR1 and CDR2 from the germline V gene are MDHEN and SYDVKM. V shed 4 bases, J shed 2 bases, and the junction held 23 bases outside the gene matches. In DNA form, the CDR3 reads TGTGCCAGCAGTTCACGGTGGGACCACCCTCAGGCGGGAGTAACCTACGAGCAGTACTTC. Its translation: CASSSRWDHPQAGVTYEQYF.

The V call is TRBV9, the J call TRBJ2-3, with D possibly matching TRBD1 (6 bases). The CDR3 contains 14 residues. Germline V gene data show CDR1 as SGDLS and CDR2 as YYNGEE. Trimming removed 0 bases at V and 8 bases at J, with 13 bases between. CDR3 region: CASSVDRAKATQYF. The CDR3 region has the DNA TGTGCCAGCAGCGTAGACAGGGCGAAAGCTACGCAGTATTTT.

This clone has more than one count but fewer than ten. The chain is built from TRBV4-1 and TRBJ1-1; D not certain. Germline-derived CDR1 and CDR2 are MGHRA and YSYEKL. The length of the CDR3 is 13 residues. The V gene lost 4 bases and the J gene lost 2 bases, with 8 bases spanning the gap. CDR3 region: CASSRGLNTEAFF. The CDR3 DNA follows: TGCGCCAGCAGCCGCGGGTTAAACACTGAAGCTTTCTTT.

The rearrangement links TRBV14 to TRBJ1-1; D call uncertain. Trimming left V 1 base short and J 0 bases short, with 9 bases between. The CDR3 contains 15 residues. Germline V gene data show CDR1 as SGHDN and CDR2 as FVKESK. This CDR3 is CASSQAVGLNTEAFF. The CDR3 nucleotides read TGTGCCAGCAGCCAAGCAGTGGGCCTGAACACTGAAGCTTTCTTT.

This clone was seen more than once but under ten times. The CDR3 DNA sequence: TGTGCCAGCAGCTTAGAGCAGGGGTATGGCTACACCTTC. Translating gives CASSLEQGYGYTF. This sequence joins TRBV7-9 and TRBJ1-2; D may be TRBD1 (6 bases). V lost 1 base and J lost 5, with 8 bases in between. The CDR3 is made up of 13 amino acids. Per germline, CDR1 SEHNR and CDR2 FQNEAQ (reference sequence).

CDR3 region: CAIAGILGEEAFF. The CDR3 nucleotides are TGTGCCATCGCCGGGATCCTGGGCGAAGAAGCTTTCTTT. The chain is built from TRBV10-3 and TRBJ1-1, with no clear D. The CDR3 loop spans 13 amino acids. Trimming shortened V by 8 bases and J by 8 bases, and 18 bases separated the two germline ends. Germline assignment: CDR1 ENHRY and CDR2 SYGVKD.